This T cell receptor beta chain was retrieved from a study of identical twins. This CDR3 has 15 amino acids. Deletions cut 5 bases from V and 7 bases from J, with 18 bases between. This clonotype has a handful of counts. TCRdb ran MiXCR on the 5' RACE reads and lists one entry per CDR3 protein. In the table there are around 1.7 million distinct CDR3 sequences, around 29% of which are singletons. The sequence was collected from a newborn girl in good health. The chain combines TRBV12-3 or TRBV12-4 with TRBJ1-5; D not certain. The source material was cord blood. For the CDR3, the DNA is TGTGCCAGCAGTCTTACGGTCGGGGAAGGACAGCCCCAGCATTTT. It yields the protein CASSLTVGEGQPQHF.